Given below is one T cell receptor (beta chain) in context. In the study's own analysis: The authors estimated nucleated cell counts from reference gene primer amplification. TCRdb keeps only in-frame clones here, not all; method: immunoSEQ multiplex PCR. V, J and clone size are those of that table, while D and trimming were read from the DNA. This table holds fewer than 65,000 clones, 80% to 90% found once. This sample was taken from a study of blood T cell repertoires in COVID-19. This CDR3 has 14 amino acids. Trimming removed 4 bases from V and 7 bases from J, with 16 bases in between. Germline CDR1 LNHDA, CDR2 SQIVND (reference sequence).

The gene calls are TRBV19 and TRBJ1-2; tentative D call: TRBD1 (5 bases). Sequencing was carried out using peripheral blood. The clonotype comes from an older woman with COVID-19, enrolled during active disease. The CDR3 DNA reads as TGTGCCAGTAGTACGCGGGACCAGGGAGGTGGCTACACCTTC. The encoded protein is CASSTRDQGGGYTF.